This T cell receptor beta chain emerged from a study of blood T cell repertoires in COVID-19. Overall study context: Spain, Italy and the United States supplied samples that represented acute and convalescent COVID-19. PBMCs, B-cell-depleted T cells, or T cells were the source of the cDNA or gDNA that made up the material.

In the original processing: Amplifying reference gene primers gave estimates of nucleated cell counts. Assay: immunoSEQ multiplex PCR; the TCRdb copy retains only in-frame clones and omits some. That table gives V, J and clone size, and the DNA gave D and trimming. Of some 700,000 clones in the sample, about 90% were seen once. Germline V lookup: CDR1 SEHNR, CDR2 FQNEAQ (reference sequence). V shed 3 bases, J shed 4 bases, and the junction held 6 bases outside the gene matches. The CDR3 is made up of 16 amino acids. Sample: peripheral blood. The receptor was isolated from a woman younger than 30 with acute or convalescent COVID-19. The V and J genes are TRBV7-9 and TRBJ2-5; 12 nucleotides align to TRBD1. CDR3 region: CASSFWGQGAGETQYF. The DNA of the CDR3 is TGTGCCAGCAGCTTTTGGGGACAGGGGGCTGGAGAGACCCAGTACTTC.